The 9 T cell receptor beta chains below all came from one sample that was sequenced in a study of blood T cells in healthy people across ages. Then a second PCR, running about 7 to 11 cycles, was carried out with a sample-barcoded 5' primer and a J-beta primer mix. TCRdb independently ran MiXCR on the 5' RACE reads; one entry per CDR3 protein. The sample shows about 930,000 distinct CDR3 sequences, 25% to 30% of them seen only once. A further study also used this sample, focusing on T cells of mothers and their children.

The sequenced sample consisted of blood. The source of these receptors is a woman aged 40 to 49 in good health.

In regard to this clonotype: A much larger clone sits a single nucleotide away, making a read error possible. The chain joins TRBV4-1 to TRBJ2-3; the D call may be TRBD1 or TRBD2 (5 bases each). The germline V gene encodes CDR1 MGHRA and CDR2 YSYEKL. The V gene lost 2 bases and the J gene lost 2 bases, with 11 bases spanning the gap. The CDR3 has 15 amino acids. The CDR3 DNA is TGCGCCAGCAGCCAACCTGACGGGACCACAGATACGCAGTATTTT. It encodes CASSQPDGTTDTQYF.

DNA for the CDR3: TGTGCCAGCAGTTTTTACGGGAGCTCCTATAATTCACCCCTCCACTTT. As protein: CASSFYGSSYNSPLHF. J is TRBJ1-6 and V is TRBV12-3 or TRBV12-4; D call uncertain. V dropped 3 bases and J dropped 0 bases, with 9 bases sitting between them. The CDR3 is 16 amino acids.

This clonotype turned up a few times. This chain uses TRBV12-3 or TRBV12-4 with TRBJ1-1; D perhaps matches TRBD1 (6 bases). The CDR3 consists of 14 residues. Trimming removed 5 bases from V and 6 bases from J, with 16 bases in between. CDR3 nucleotide sequence: TGTGCCAGCAGTCCACAGGGTGGGGGCGCTGAAGCTTTCTTT. Translation: CASSPQGGGAEAFF.

The rearrangement uses TRBV12-3 or TRBV12-4 and TRBJ1-2, with 8 bases aligning to TRBD1. The CDR3 has 15 residues. The V and J ends lost 5 bases and 7 bases, in that order; junction bases with no gene match: 12. CDR3 loop: CASSPPRGRVSGYTF. Here the CDR3 DNA reads TGTGCCAGCAGTCCCCCCAGGGGGCGGGTCTCTGGCTACACCTTC.

This clonotype appeared a single time. This chain links TRBV4-1 with TRBJ1-5; tentatively, D is TRBD1 (6 bases). CDR1 and CDR2 (germline): MGHRA, YSYEKL. The CDR3 length is 17 residues. V lost 1 base and J 7 bases, leaving 20 bases between the germline ends. CDR3 nucleotides: TGCGCCAGCAGCCAAGTAAGAAGGCAGGGGATTCACCAGCCCCAGCATTTT. This translates into CASSQVRRQGIHQPQHF.

Notes on this clonotype: An end of the junction does not agree with germline; a read error may underlie this. V usage is TRBV7-2 and J usage is TRBJ1-1; unclear D gene. CDR1 SGHTA and CDR2 FQGNSA come from the germline V gene. The CDR3 loop spans 11 amino acids. The CDR3 DNA sequence: TGTGCCAGTAGCTTAGGGTACGGGGCTTTCTTT. As protein: CASSLGYGAFF. Supplemented by reference TRBV7-2 and TRBJ1-1, the full variable domain reads GAGVSQSPSNKVTEKGKDVELRCDPISGHTALYWYRQSLGQGLEFLIYFQGNSAPDKSGLPSDRFSAERTGGSVSTLTIQRTQQEDSAVYLCASSLGYGAFFGQGTRLTVV.

With regard to this clonotype: A much bigger clone sits one base away, suggesting this may be a read error. The V and J genes are TRBV7-2 and TRBJ2-6; either TRBD1 or TRBD2 may supply D (5 bases each). Germline loops: CDR1 SGHTA, CDR2 FQGNSA. The CDR3 contains 15 residues. CDR3 sequence (DNA): TGTGCCGGCAGGCCAGGGAGTACTGGGGCCAACGTCCTGACTTTC. Encoded protein: CAGRPGSTGANVLTF. Full variable domain (outside the CDR3, taken from reference TRBV7-2 and TRBJ2-6): GAGVSQSPSNKVTEKGKDVELRCDPISGHTALYWYRQSLGQGLEFLIYFQGNSAPDKSGLPSDRFSAERTGGSVSTLTIQRTQQEDSAVYLCAGRPGSTGANVLTFGAGSRLTVL.

The chain carries TRBV7-2 and TRBJ1-1; D gene unclear. Germline lookup yields CDR1 SGHTA and CDR2 FQGNSA. V was shortened by 5 bases and J by 0 bases, with 13 bases between the two germline ends. CDR3 size: 15 residues. The CDR3 bases are TGTGCCAGCAGCCCAAATGGTAGATTGAACACTGAAGCTTTCTTT. Its protein product is CASSPNGRLNTEAFF.

The chain carries TRBV7-3 and TRBJ2-3, with D unclear. CDR1 is SGHTA, CDR2 FQGTGA, per germline. This CDR3 region has 13 residues. Trimming cost V 9 bases and J 6 bases, with 16 bases left between them. This CDR3 is CASKLRREDTQYF. The DNA of the CDR3 is TGTGCCAGTAAACTTCGGCGCGAGGATACGCAGTATTTT. The whole variable domain, filled in from reference TRBV7-3 and TRBJ2-3, reads GAGVSQTPSNKVTEKGKYVELRCDPISGHTALYWYRQSLGQGPEFLIYFQGTGAADDSGLPNDRFFAVRPEGSVSTLKIQRTERGDSAVYLCASKLRREDTQYFGPGTRLTVL.